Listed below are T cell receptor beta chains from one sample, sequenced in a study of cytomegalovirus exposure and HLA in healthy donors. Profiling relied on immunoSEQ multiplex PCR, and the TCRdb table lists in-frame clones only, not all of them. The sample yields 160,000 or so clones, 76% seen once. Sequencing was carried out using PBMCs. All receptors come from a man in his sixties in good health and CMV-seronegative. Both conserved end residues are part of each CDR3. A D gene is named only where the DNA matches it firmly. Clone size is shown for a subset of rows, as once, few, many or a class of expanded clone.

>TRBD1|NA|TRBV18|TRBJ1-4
TGTGCCAGCTCACCGGGACAGGGTTTCGAAAAACTGTTTTTT
CASSPGQGFEKLFF
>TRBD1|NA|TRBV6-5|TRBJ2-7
TGTGCCAGCAGTGTGACAGGGTTCTACGAGCAGTACTTC
CASSVTGFYEQYF
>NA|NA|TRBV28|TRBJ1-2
TGTGCCAGCACCAGATCAATAACGGGGTTTGGCTACACCTTC
CASTRSITGFGYTF
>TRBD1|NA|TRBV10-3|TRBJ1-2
TGTGCCATCAGCGGGACAGGGTTCGGCTACACCTTC
CAISGTGFGYTF
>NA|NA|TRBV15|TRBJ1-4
TGTGCCACCGGGCTACGACAGAGTAATGAAAAACTGTTTTTT
CATGLRQSNEKLFF
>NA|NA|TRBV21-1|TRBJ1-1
TGTGCCAGCAGCAAAGCTTCACAGGAGGGTCTATTGGGGACTGAAGCTTTCTTT
CASSKASQEGLLGTEAFF
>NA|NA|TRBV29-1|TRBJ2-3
TGCAGCGTTCCAGGAGAGGGCGGCGCAGATACGCAGTATTTT
CSVPGEGGADTQYF
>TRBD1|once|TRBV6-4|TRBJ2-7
TGTGCCAGCACAGGGACAGGGACCGAGCAGTACTTC
CASTGTGTEQYF
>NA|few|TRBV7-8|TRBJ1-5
TGTGCCAGCAGCTTAGGGCAGGCCTCCAGCAATCAGCCCCAGCATTTT
CASSLGQASSNQPQHF
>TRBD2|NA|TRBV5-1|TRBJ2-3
TGCGCCAGCAGCTTCGGTAGACTAGCGGGGATAAACACAGATACGCAGTATTTT
CASSFGRLAGINTDTQYF
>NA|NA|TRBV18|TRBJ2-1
TGTGCCAGCTCACCACCGAACCCGGGTTTAAATGAGCAGTTCTTC
CASSPPNPGLNEQFF
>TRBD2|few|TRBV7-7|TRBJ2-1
TGTGCCAGCAGCCAACGTAGCGGGGGGGCAGGGGAGCAGTTCTTC
CASSQRSGGAGEQFF
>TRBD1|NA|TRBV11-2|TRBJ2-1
TGTGCCAGCAGCTTGGCAGGGGGTAACTTTTACAATGAGCAGTTCTTC
CASSLAGGNFYNEQFF
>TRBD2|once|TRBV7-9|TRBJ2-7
TGTGCCAGCAGCTTGTATCGACTAGCGAACTACGAGCAGTACTTC
CASSLYRLANYEQYF
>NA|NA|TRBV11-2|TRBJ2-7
TGTGCCAGCAGCTTAAGGGGCCGAGGCACCTACGAGCAGTACTTC
CASSLRGRGTYEQYF
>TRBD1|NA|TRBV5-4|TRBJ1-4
TGTGCCAGCAGCTTGGACAGGGGGACTGAAAAACTGTTTTTT
CASSLDRGTEKLFF
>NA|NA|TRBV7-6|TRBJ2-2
TGTGCCAGCAAAACGACAGTGGGAAACACCGGGGAGCTGTTTTTT
CASKTTVGNTGELFF
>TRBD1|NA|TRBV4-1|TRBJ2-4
TGCGCCAGCAGCCAGGGCGCCAGGGGGCAAAACATTCAGTACTTC
CASSQGARGQNIQYF
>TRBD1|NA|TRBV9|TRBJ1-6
TGTGCCAGCAGCGAGGGGGGACAGGTTGGCTGGTATTCACCCCTCCACTTT
CASSEGGQVGWYSPLHF
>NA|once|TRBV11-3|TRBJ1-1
TGTGCCAGCAGCTTTCAGGGAAACACTGAAGCTTTCTTT
CASSFQGNTEAFF
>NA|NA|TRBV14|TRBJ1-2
TGTGCCAGCGGGGCAACAGGGAGGGATGGCTACACCTTC
CASGATGRDGYTF
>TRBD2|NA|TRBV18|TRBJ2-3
TGTGCCAGCGCCTTCGGGCGGGGGAGCAGCACAGATACGCAGTATTTT
CASAFGRGSSTDTQYF
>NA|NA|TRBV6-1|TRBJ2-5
TGTGCCAGCAGTGAAGGGGGCACCCCACAAGAGACCCAGTACTTC
CASSEGGTPQETQYF
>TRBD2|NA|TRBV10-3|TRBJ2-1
TGTGCCATCAGTGAACGGCAGGCTAGCGGAGACGGTGAGCAGTTCTTC
CAISERQASGDGEQFF
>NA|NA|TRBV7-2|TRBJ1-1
TGTGCCAGCGGGAAGGGGGACACTGAAGCTTTCTTT
CASGKGDTEAFF
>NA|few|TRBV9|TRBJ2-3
TGTGCCAGCAGCGTAGCGGCGGACACAGATACGCAGTATTTT
CASSVAADTDTQYF
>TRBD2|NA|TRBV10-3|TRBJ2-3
TGTGCCATCAGTGAGTCTCCGCGGGGGGGCAGAGATACGCAGTATTTT
CAISESPRGGRDTQYF
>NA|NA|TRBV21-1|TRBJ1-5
TGTGCCAGCAGCAAAGGTAGGGGAGGGGAACAGCCCCAGCATTTT
CASSKGRGGEQPQHF